This T cell receptor (beta chain) emerged from a study of T-cell memory formation after mild COVID-19. V trimming: 5 bases; J trimming: 8 bases; junction bases outside the gene matches: 11. The length of the CDR3 is 15 residues. The V gene's germline CDR1 is LGHNA and CDR2 YSLEER. This clonotype has more than one count but fewer than ten. As yet, its antigen is unknown. MiXCR, applied by TCRdb to the 5' RACE reads, yields one record per CDR3 protein. The sample contains approximately 350,000 distinct CDR3 sequences, 10% to 15% of which appear only once. Study conclusions and caveats: CD4/CD8 balance held among clones contracting day 15 to 85, and later expanders leaned CD4+.

J is TRBJ1-4 and V is TRBV4-3, with 7 nucleotides matching TRBD1. The sample was PBMCs or a T cell subset sorted from them (not recorded which). The TCR comes from a man younger than 35 who had mild COVID-19 (a few samples of this study predate the infection). Cell type and time point are not known. CDR3 sequence (DNA): TGCGCCAGCAGCACCTTGACGGGGACAGCCGAAAAACTGTTTTTT. Protein product: CASSTLTGTAEKLFF.